The clone carrying this T cell receptor beta chain occurred a few times. The antigen remains unidentified. This record belongs to a study of metastatic and nonmetastatic thyroid tumors. Study-wide background: Repertoires from malignant and benign thyroid patients were compared across blood and tumor or nodule tissue. Study results and limitations: Reported TCR beta diversity, measured in blood and tumor, was significantly higher for malignant thyroid tumors than for benign nodules.

This CDR3 spans 15 amino acids. Germline V gene lookup returns CDR1 LNHNV and CDR2 YYDKDF (reference sequence). J was trimmed by 0 bases and V by 3 bases; bases with no gene match: 2. Per the original data handling: Between-group CDR3 differences, defined by clinicopathological status, yielded a distant-metastasis classifier for papillary thyroid cancer. TCRdb reprocessed the PCR reads via MiXCR. The V and J calls were determined by TCRdb, not by the authors. This table has roughly 2,000 clones, approximately 38% appearing once. Not a single patient had been given any form of treatment at any point before undergoing thyroid surgery.

Sequencing used adjacent normal tissue. This rearrangement joins TRBV15 to TRBJ2-3, with 8 bases matching TRBD1. This clonotype was obtained from a female donor with papillary thyroid cancer or a benign thyroid nodule (not recorded which). Some clones in this sample may be carry-over from other donors' samples. In nucleotides, the CDR3 is TGTGCCACCAGCAGTTGGACAGGGAGCACAGATACGCAGTATTTT. Protein sequence: CATSSWTGSTDTQYF.